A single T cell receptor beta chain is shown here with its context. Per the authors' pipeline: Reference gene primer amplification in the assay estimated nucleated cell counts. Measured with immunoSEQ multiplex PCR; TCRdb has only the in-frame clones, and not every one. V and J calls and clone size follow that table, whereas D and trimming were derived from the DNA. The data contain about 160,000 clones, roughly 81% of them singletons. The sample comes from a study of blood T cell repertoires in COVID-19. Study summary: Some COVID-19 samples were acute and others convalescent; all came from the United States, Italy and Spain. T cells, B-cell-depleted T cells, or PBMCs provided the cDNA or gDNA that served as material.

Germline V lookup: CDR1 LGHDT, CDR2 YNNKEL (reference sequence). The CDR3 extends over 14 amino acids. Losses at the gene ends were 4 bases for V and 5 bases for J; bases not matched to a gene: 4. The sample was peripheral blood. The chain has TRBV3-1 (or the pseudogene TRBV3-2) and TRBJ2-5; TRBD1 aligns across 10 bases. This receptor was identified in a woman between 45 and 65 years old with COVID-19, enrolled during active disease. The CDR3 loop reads CASSPGTGEETQYF. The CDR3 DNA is TGTGCCAGCAGCCCGGGGACAGGGGAGGAGACCCAGTACTTC.